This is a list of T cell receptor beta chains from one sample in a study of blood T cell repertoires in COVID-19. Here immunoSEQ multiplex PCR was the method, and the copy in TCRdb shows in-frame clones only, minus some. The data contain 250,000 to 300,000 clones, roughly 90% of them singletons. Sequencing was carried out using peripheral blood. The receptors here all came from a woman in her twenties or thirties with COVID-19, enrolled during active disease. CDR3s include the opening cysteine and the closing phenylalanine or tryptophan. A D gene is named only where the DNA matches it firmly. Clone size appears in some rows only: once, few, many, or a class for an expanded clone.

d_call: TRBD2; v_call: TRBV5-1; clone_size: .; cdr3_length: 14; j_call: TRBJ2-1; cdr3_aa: CASTGIAGDNEQFF; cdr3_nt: TGCGCCAGCACTGGGATAGCGGGAGACAATGAGCAGTTCTTC
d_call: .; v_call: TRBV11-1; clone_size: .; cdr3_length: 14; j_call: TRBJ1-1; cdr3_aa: CASSRRGLNTEAFF; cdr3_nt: TGTGCCAGCAGCCGGAGGGGCCTGAACACTGAAGCTTTCTTT
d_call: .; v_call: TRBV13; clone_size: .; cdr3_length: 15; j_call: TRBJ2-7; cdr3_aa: CASSLMRTNSYEQYF; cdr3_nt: TGTGCCAGCAGCTTAATGAGGACTAACTCCTACGAGCAGTACTTC
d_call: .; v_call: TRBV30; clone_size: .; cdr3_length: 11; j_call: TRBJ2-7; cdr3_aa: CAWRTGYEQYF; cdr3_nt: TGTGCCTGGAGGACGGGTTACGAGCAGTACTTC
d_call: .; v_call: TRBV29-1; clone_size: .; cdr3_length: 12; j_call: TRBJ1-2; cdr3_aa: CSVEAAEAGYTF; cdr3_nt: TGCAGCGTTGAAGCTGCGGAGGCGGGCTACACCTTC
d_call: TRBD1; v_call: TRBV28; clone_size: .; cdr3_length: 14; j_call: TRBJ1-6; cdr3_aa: CASSPARGNSPLHF; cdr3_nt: TGTGCCAGCAGTCCAGCCAGGGGGAATTCACCCCTCCACTTT
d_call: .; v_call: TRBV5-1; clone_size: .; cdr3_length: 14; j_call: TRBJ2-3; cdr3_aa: CASSLGQATDTQYF; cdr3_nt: TGCGCCAGCAGCTTGGGACAGGCCACAGATACGCAGTATTTT
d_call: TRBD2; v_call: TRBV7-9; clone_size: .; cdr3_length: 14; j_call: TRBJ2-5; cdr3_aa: CASSPIGGSETQYF; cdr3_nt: TGTGCCAGCAGCCCCATCGGGGGGTCAGAGACCCAGTACTTC
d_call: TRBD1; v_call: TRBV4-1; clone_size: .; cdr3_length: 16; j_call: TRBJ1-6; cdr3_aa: CASSQVGQGLGSPLHF; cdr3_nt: TGCGCCAGCAGCCAAGTTGGACAGGGGCTAGGCTCACCCCTCCACTTT
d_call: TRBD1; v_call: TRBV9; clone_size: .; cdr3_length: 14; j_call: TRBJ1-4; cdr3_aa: CASSVEGAGEKLFF; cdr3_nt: TGTGCCAGCAGCGTAGAGGGGGCTGGGGAAAAACTGTTTTTT
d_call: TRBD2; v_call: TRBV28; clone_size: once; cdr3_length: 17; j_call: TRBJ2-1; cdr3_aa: CASSSGLAGALYNEQFF; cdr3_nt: TGTGCCAGCAGTTCGGGACTAGCGGGAGCCCTCTACAATGAGCAGTTCTTC
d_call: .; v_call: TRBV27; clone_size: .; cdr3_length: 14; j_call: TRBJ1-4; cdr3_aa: CASSLGRGDEKLFF; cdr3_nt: TGTGCCAGCAGTTTAGGGAGGGGGGATGAAAAACTGTTTTTT
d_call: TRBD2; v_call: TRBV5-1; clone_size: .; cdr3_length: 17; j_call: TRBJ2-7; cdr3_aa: CASSRGLAGEVRHEQYF; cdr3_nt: TGCGCCAGCAGCAGGGGACTAGCGGGAGAAGTACGACACGAGCAGTACTTC
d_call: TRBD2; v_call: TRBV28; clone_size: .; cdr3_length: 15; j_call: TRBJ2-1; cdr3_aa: CASTTSGDPYNEQFF; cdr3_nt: TGTGCCAGCACCACTAGCGGGGACCCCTACAATGAGCAGTTCTTC
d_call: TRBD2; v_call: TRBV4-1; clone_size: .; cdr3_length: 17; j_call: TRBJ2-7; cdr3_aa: CASSQDTSGSRYRVQYF; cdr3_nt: TGCGCCAGCAGCCAAGATACTAGCGGGAGTCGTTATAGGGTGCAGTACTTC
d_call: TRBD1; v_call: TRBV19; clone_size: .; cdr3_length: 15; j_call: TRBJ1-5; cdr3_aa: CASSSRTGDHQPQHF; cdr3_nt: TGTGCCAGTAGTTCCCGGACAGGGGACCATCAGCCCCAGCATTTT
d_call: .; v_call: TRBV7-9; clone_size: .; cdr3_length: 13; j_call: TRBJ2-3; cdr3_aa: CASSPPPLHTQYF; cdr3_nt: TGTGCCAGCAGCCCACCCCCTCTACATACGCAGTATTTT
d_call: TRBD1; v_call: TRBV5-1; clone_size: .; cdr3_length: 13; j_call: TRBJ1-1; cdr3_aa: CASSFQGGTEAFF; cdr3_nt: TGCGCCAGCAGCTTTCAGGGGGGAACTGAAGCTTTCTTT
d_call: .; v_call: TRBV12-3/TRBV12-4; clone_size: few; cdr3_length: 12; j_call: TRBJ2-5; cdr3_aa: CASSLLPETQYF; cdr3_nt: TGTGCCAGCAGTTTACTCCCAGAGACCCAGTACTTC
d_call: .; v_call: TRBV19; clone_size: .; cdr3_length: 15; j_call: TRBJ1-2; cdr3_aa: CASQMWSQGLGGYTF; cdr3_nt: TGTGCCAGTCAGATGTGGAGCCAGGGACTCGGCGGCTACACCTTC
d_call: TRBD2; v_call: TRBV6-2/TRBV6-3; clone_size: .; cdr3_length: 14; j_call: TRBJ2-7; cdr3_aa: CASSTSGRIYEQYF; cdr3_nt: TGTGCCAGCAGTACTAGCGGTCGGATCTACGAGCAGTACTTC
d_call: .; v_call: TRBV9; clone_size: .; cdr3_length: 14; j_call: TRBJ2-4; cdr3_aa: CASSVGAAKNIQYF; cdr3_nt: TGTGCCAGCAGCGTAGGTGCGGCCAAAAACATTCAGTACTTC
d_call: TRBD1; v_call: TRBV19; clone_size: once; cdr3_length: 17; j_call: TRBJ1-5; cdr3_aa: CASSRAGQGGVGQPQHF; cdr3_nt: TGTGCCAGTAGTAGAGCGGGACAGGGCGGCGTCGGACAGCCCCAGCATTTT
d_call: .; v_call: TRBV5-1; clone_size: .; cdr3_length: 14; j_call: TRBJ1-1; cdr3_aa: CASSFGGGPTEAFF; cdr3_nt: TGCGCCAGCAGCTTCGGGGGAGGACCCACTGAAGCTTTCTTT
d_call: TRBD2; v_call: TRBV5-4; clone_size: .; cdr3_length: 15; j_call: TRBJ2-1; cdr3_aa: CASSLYLADYNEQFF; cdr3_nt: TGTGCCAGCAGCTTGTATCTAGCGGACTACAATGAGCAGTTCTTC
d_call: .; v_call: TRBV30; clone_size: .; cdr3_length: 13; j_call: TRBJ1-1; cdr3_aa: CAFSGGMNTEAFF; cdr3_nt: TGTGCCTTTTCAGGAGGGATGAACACTGAAGCTTTCTTT
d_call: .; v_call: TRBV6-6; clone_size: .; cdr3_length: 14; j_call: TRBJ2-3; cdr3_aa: CATIDQGYTDTQYF; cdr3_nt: TGTGCCACTATAGACCAGGGGTACACAGATACGCAGTATTTT
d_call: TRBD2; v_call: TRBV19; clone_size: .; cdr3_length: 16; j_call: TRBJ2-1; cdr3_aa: CASSLTSGRVRNEQFF; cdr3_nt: TGTGCCAGTAGCCTTACTAGCGGGAGGGTGAGGAATGAGCAGTTCTTC
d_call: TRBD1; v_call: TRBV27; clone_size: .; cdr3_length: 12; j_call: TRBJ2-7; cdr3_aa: CASSRAGGEQYF; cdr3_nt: TGTGCCAGCAGCCGGGCAGGGGGCGAGCAGTACTTC
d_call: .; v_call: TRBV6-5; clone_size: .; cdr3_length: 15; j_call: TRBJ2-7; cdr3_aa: CASMRGGGFTYEQYF; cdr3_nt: TGTGCCAGCATGAGAGGGGGGGGGTTTACCTACGAGCAGTACTTC
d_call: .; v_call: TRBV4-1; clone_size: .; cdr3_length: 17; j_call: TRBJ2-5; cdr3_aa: CASSQDQYGSSRETQYF; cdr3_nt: TGCGCCAGCAGCCAAGATCAATACGGCAGCTCGAGGGAGACCCAGTACTTC
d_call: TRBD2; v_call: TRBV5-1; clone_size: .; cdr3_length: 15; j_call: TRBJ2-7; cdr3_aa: CASSKVGTRSYEQYF; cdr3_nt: TGCGCCAGCAGCAAGGTCGGGACTAGATCCTACGAGCAGTACTTC
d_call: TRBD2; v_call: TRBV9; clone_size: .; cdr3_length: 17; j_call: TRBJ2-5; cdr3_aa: CASSVGVAGGLQETQYF; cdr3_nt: TGTGCCAGCAGCGTAGGGGTAGCGGGAGGATTACAAGAGACCCAGTACTTC
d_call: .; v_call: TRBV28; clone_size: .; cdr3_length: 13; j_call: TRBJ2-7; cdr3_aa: CASAGVSSYEQYF; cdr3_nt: TGTGCCAGCGCCGGTGTATCGTCCTACGAGCAGTACTTC
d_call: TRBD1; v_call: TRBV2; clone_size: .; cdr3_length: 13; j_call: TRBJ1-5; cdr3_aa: CASTQGVGQPQHF; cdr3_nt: TGTGCCAGCACCCAGGGGGTAGGTCAGCCCCAGCATTTT
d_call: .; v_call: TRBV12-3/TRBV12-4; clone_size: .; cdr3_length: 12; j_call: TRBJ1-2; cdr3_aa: CASRLEGSSYTF; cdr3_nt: TGTGCCAGCAGGCTCGAGGGTTCCTCCTACACCTTC
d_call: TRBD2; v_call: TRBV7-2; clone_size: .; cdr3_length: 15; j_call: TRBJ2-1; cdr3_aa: CASRPGLAGLNEQFF; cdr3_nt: TGTGCCAGCAGACCTGGACTAGCGGGACTCAATGAGCAGTTCTTC
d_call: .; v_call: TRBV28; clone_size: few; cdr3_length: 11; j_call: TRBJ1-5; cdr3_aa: CASSVYQPQHF; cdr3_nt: TGTGCCAGCAGTGTCTATCAGCCCCAGCATTTT
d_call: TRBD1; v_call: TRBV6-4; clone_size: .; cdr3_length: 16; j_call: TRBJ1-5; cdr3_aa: CASSDQGQGVNQPQHF; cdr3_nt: TGTGCCAGCAGTGACCAGGGTCAGGGGGTCAATCAGCCCCAGCATTTT
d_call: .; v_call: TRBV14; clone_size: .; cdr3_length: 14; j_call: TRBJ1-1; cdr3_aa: CASSQVGRDTEAFF; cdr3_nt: TGTGCCAGCAGCCAAGTAGGGAGGGACACTGAAGCTTTCTTT
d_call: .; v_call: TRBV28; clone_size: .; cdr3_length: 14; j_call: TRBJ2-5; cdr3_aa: CASSPGGFQETQYF; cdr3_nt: TGTGCCAGCAGTCCAGGGGGGTTTCAAGAGACCCAGTACTTC